This T cell receptor beta chain was identified during a study of blood T cell repertoires in COVID-19. Overall study: The United States, Italy and Spain supplied acute and convalescent COVID-19 samples.

Original handling: Using reference gene primer amplification, nucleated cell counts were estimated. This table comes from immunoSEQ multiplex PCR, and its TCRdb copy is limited to in-frame clones, with some not included. V and J calls and clone size are those listed in that table; D and trimming were worked out from the DNA. The table has 300,000 or so clones, about 90% seen once. The sequence was obtained from a woman aged 40 to 50 who had recovered from COVID-19. Sequencing used peripheral blood.

The CDR3 region is CATRQGNGELFF. The CDR3 coding sequence is TGTGCCACCAGACAGGGGAACGGGGAGCTGTTTTTT. The chain joins TRBV24-1 to TRBJ2-2; TRBD1 matches 7 bases. The CDR3 is made up of 12 amino acids. Germline lookup yields CDR1 KGHDR and CDR2 SFDVKD. The V gene end was trimmed by 7 bases and the J gene end by 7 bases; junction bases not matched to a gene: 2.